This paragraph reports one T cell receptor (beta chain). The antigen this receptor binds is unknown. No per-base quality is available; no much larger clone lies one base away. This sample stems from a study of shared clonotypes between healthy human individuals (dated by TCRdb to between 2020 and 2021). Broadly, across the study: The cohort comprised a couple of women and three men aged 18 to 49 years. Per donor, three plates each were used for CD4 naive and CD4 memory, two for CD8 naive, and one for CD8 memory. Different laboratories and diverse techniques were used to prepare libraries and sequence TCR repertoires, to increase sequencing depth and limit assay-specific biases. Blood TCR repertoires of about 5 healthy adults were deeply sequenced to estimate repertoire size and the extent of clonotype sharing between individuals. Between about 0.9 and 8.9 billion PBMCs per donor were obtained by leukapheresis. The research as a whole found: Sharing across several donors was observed for around 5% of naive CD4, about 3.2% of naive CD8, roughly 2.4% of memory CD4, and about 0.4% of memory CD8 clonotypes. Even with the large sequencing depth, rarefaction of the sorted-subset datasets indicated that sequencing was incomplete. Compared with non-shared clonotypes, clonotypes shared by all four sorted-subset donors had higher generation probabilities. Pairwise subsampling indicated that sequencing depth was expected to affect the degree of clonotype sharing among donors. Only blood was sampled, and tissue TCR repertoires likely differ from those in blood. The small number of donors limited the genetic and exposure-history diversity represented. Naive subsets generally had larger estimated clonotype richness than memory subsets.

TCR CDR3 regions were amplified from genomic DNA by multiplex PCR using the deep immunoSEQ assay. Extracted genomic DNA from each cell subset was spread evenly across all wells of several immunoSEQ 96-well plates, with each plate serving as a replicate. For sorted subsets, 200 to 250 ng of genomic DNA, equivalent to 25,000 to 35,000 T cell genomes, went into each replicate PCR. Purified libraries were measured with a Qubit 3.0 fluorometer, size-checked on a Bioanalyzer 2100, and measured again with the KAPA Library Quantification kit. Every immunoSEQ 96-well plate was sequenced on a dedicated single-read 150-cycle Illumina NextSeq 550 flow cell. Per the original workflow: Because only junctional sequences without quality scores were contained in the immunoSEQ output, filtering matching that applied to full-length reads could not be performed. Sequences were annotated with PyIR, a Python wrapper for IgBLAST v1.9, using IMGT germline references to assign V/J genes and CDR3. Reads with weak V/J assignments (E-value above 1e-6), missing CDR3, stop codons, out-of-frame junctions, or ambiguous translated residues were removed. V3J clonotypes were defined by identical inferred V gene, J gene, and CDR3 amino acid sequence. The percentage overlap between two repertoires was calculated by dividing the number of shared unique clonotypes by the size of the smaller repertoire. Richness of each repertoire was evaluated using RTK rarefaction, the Chao1 estimator, and Recon v2.1 estimates of unobserved clonotypes. Generation probabilities were computed with OLGA for all TCRbeta clonotypes obtained by the gDNA method from four donors. TCRdb provides this immuneACCESS table in a form limited to in-frame rearrangements. Some clones are lacking; in checked studies, under half of them reflect an unresolved V gene, and why the rest are absent is not known. V, J and clone size were drawn from that table, and D and trimming were deduced from the DNA. Present in this sample are roughly 2.5 million clones, around nine tenths of which were seen just once. The top ten clonotypes cover under 0.15% of the sample.

The CDR3 holds 14 amino acids from the cysteine to the phenylalanine. Only CDR3 DNA remains: 42 bases, in frame from the first base. As encoded in the germline V gene, CDR1 is ENHRY while CDR2 is SYGVKD. The junction carries 13 bases between V and J, which are trimmed by 6 bases and 4 bases respectively. The donors were healthy, HIV-negative adults with no recently reported acute infections or vaccinations. Every donor was a Caucasian adult residing in Nashville, Tennessee, USA. CD4+ T cells were enriched by magnetic negative selection; naive cells were then positively selected on CD45RA, and the negative fraction formed the memory subset. Blood was obtained by leukapheresis, after which PBMCs were separated by Ficoll-Histopaque density gradient centrifugation and cryopreserved in liquid nitrogen vapor phase. Analytical flow cytometry was used to check the purity and quantity of each magnetically sorted T cell population. Genomic DNA was isolated from each sorted fraction and quantified by UV absorbance on a Nanodrop 2000c.

This sequence originates from a young man in good health. Sequences were obtained from naive CD4+ T cells sorted from blood. According to the study, the label for this sample's cell subset or site signals: CD45RA+ positively selected. The rearranged segments are TRBV10-3 and TRBJ1-5, with TRBD1 tentatively as D gene (6 bases match). The nucleotide sequence reads TGTGCCATCAGCAGACAGGCTACTAATCAGCCCCAGCATTTT. Its protein is CAISRQATNQPQHF.